Sample share makes the clone carrying this T cell receptor (beta chain) medium-sized. After removal of 2 bases from V and 5 bases from J, the junction contained 14 bases not matched to a gene. Looked up from germline, CDR1 is MNHNY and CDR2 is SVGAGI (reference sequence). The CDR3 covers 19 residues. Library preparation followed earlier protocols using designated TCR primers. From the PCR reads, TCRdb called clonotypes with MiXCR, one entry per CDR3 protein. The data show more than 9,500 distinct CDR3 sequences, 18% seen once. This entry is derived from a study of molecular identifiers for immune sequencing clone quantification.

The sample consisted of naive CD8+ T cells from blood, with Jurkat cell RNA spiked in. This sample's subset: FACS-sorted CD8+CD4-CCR7+CD45RA+ naive T cells. The source of this sequence is a human donor in good health. Some libraries in this study had Jurkat cell RNA spiked in. The gene calls are TRBV6-6 and TRBJ2-5; 13 bases match TRBD2. The CDR3 DNA sequence: TGTGCCAGCAGTTACCCGAGGCTAACTAGCGGGAGGGCCTGGGAGACCCAGTACTTC. Translating gives CASSYPRLTSGRAWETQYF.